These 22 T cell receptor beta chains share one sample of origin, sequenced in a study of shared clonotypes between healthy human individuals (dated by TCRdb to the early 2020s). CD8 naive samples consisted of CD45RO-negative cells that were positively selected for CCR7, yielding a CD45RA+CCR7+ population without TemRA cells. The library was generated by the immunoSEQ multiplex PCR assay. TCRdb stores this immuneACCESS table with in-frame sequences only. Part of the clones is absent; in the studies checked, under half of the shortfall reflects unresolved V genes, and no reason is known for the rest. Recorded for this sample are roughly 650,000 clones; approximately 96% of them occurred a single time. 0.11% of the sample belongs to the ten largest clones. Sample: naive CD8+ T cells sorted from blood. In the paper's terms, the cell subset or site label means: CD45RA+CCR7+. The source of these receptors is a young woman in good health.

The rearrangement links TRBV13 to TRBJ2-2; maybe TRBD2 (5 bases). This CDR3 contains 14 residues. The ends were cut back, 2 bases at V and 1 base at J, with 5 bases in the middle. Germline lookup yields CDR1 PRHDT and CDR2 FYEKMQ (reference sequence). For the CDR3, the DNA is TGTGCCAGCAGCTTACGGGGGAACACCGGGGAGCTGTTTTTT. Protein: CASSLRGNTGELFF.

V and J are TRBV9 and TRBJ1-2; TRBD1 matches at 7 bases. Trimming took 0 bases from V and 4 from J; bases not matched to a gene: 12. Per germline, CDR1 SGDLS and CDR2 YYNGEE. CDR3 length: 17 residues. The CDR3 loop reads CASSVGDRVAPVYGYTF. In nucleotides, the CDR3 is TGTGCCAGCAGCGTAGGTGACAGGGTGGCTCCGGTCTATGGCTACACCTTC.

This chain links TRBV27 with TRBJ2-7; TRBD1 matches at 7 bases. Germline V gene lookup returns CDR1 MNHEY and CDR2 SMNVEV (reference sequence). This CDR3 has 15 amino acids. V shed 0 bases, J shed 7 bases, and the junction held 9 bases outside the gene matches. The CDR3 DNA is TGTGCCAGCAGTTTATCGGCCAGACAGGGCTATGAGCAGTACTTC. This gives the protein CASSLSARQGYEQYF.

CDR3 protein: CASSYSTGTAYEQYF. In DNA form, the CDR3 reads TGTGCCAGCAGTTACTCGACAGGTACGGCCTACGAGCAGTACTTC. The chain employs TRBV6-6 and TRBJ2-7; possibly TRBD1 for D (6 bases). The germline V gene encodes CDR1 MNHNY and CDR2 SVGAGI (reference sequence). Trimming cost V 0 bases and J 2 bases, with 11 bases left between them. The length of the CDR3 is 15 residues.

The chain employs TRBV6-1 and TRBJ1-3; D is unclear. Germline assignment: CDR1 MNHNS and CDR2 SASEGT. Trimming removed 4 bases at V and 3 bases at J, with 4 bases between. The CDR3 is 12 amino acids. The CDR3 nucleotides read TGTGCCAGCAGTGGTTTTGGAAACACCATATATTTT. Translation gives CASSGFGNTIYF.

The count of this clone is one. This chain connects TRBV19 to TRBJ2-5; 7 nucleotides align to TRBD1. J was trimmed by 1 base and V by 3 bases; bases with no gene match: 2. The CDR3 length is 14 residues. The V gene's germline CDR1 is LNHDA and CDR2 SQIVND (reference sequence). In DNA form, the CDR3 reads TGTGCCAGTAGTATCAGGGACAGCCAAGAGACCCAGTACTTC. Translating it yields CASSIRDSQETQYF.

CDR3 nucleotides: TGTGCCAGCAGTTTTTTCGGGAGCAATCAGCCCCAGCATTTT. Its protein product is CASSFFGSNQPQHF. The rearrangement uses TRBV28 and TRBJ1-5; no clear D. CDR3 size: 14 residues. The V end lost 3 bases, the J end lost 1 base, and 7 bases lay between the germline ends. Per the germline V gene, CDR1 is MDHEN and CDR2 is SYDVKM.

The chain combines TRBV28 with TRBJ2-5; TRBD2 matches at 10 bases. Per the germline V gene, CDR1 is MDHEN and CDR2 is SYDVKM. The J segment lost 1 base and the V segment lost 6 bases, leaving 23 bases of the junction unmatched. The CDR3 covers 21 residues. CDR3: CASSTLEREGPVVRGQETQYF. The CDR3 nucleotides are TGTGCCAGCAGCACCCTTGAGCGGGAGGGCCCTGTCGTCCGAGGCCAAGAGACCCAGTACTTC.

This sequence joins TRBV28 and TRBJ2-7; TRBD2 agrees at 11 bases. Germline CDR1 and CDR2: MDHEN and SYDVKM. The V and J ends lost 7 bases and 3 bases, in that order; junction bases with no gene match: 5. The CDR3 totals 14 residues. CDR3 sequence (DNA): TGTGCCAGCATATCCGGGACTAGCGGCTACGAGCAGTACTTC. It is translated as CASISGTSGYEQYF.

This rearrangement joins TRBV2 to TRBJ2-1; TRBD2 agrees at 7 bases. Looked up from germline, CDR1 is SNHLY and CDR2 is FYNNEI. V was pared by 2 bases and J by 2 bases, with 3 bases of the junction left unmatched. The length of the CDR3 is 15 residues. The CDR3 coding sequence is TGTGCCAGCAGTGAATGGGGGGGGGCCTACAATGAGCAGTTCTTC. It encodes CASSEWGGAYNEQFF. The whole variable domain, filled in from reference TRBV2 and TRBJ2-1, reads EPEVTQTPSHQVTQMGQEVILRCVPISNHLYFYWYRQILGQKVEFLVSFYNNEISEKSEIFDDQFSVERPDGSNFTLKIRSTKLEDSAMYFCASSEWGGAYNEQFFGPGTRLTVL.

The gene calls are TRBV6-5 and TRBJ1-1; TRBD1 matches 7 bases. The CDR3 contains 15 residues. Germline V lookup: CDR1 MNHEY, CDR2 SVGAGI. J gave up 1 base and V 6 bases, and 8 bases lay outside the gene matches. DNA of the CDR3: TGTGCCAGCAGCCCGGCGGGACAGTCGAACACTGAAGCTTTCTTT. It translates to CASSPAGQSNTEAFF.

CDR3 sequence reads: CASSLGDRGSYEQYF. In DNA form, the CDR3 reads TGTGCCAGCAGCTTGGGGGACAGGGGTTCCTACGAGCAGTACTTC. The chain carries TRBV5-6 and TRBJ2-7, with 10 bases aligning to TRBD1. Per the germline V gene, CDR1 is SGHDT and CDR2 is YYEEEE. Trimming took 0 bases from V and 1 from J; bases not matched to a gene: 1. The CDR3 loop spans 15 amino acids.

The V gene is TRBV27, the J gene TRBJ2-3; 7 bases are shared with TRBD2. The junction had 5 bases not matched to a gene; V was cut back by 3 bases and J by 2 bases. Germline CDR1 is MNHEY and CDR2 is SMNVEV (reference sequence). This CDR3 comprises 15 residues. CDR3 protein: CASSLGGSVTDTQYF. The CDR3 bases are TGTGCCAGCAGTTTGGGCGGGAGTGTCACAGATACGCAGTATTTT.

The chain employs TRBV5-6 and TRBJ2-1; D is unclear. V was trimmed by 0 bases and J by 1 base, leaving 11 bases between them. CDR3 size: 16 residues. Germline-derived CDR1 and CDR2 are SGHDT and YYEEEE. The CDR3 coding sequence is TGTGCCAGCAGCTTGGTGAGGCGGAAGTCCTACAATGAGCAGTTCTTC. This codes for CASSLVRRKSYNEQFF.

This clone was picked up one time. The CDR3 loop is CASSQGLAGYNEQFF. Written as DNA, the CDR3 is TGCGCCAGCAGCCAAGGACTAGCGGGCTACAATGAGCAGTTCTTC. The chain has TRBV4-1 and TRBJ2-1; 10 nucleotides line up with TRBD2. CDR3 size: 15 residues. The germline gives CDR1 MGHRA, CDR2 YSYEKL. With 1 base clipped from V and 3 bases from J, the junction kept 0 bases outside the gene matches.

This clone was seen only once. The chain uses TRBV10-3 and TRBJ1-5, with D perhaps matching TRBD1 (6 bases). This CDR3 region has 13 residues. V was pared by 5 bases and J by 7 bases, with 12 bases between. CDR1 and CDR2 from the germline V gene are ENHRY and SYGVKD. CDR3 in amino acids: CAISRYRDQPQHF. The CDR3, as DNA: TGTGCCATCAGTCGATACAGGGACCAGCCCCAGCATTTT.

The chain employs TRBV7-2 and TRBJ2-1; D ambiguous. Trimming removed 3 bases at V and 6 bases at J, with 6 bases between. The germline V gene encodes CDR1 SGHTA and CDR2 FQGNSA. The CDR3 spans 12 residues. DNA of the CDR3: TGTGCCAGCAGCTTCGAACTCAATGAGCAGTTCTTC. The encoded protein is CASSFELNEQFF.

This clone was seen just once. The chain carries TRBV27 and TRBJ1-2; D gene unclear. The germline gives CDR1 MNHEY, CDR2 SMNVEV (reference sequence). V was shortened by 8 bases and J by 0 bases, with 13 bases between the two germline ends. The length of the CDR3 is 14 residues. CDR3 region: CASSLGRPNYGYTF. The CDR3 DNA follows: TGTGCCAGCTCTCTGGGCAGGCCTAACTATGGCTACACCTTC.

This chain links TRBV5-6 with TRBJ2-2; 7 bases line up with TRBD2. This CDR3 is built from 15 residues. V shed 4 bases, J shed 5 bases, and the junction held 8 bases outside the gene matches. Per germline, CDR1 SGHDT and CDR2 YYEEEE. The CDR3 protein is CASSLTSRGTGELFF. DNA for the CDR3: TGTGCCAGCAGCCTCACTTCGCGGGGGACCGGGGAGCTGTTTTTT.

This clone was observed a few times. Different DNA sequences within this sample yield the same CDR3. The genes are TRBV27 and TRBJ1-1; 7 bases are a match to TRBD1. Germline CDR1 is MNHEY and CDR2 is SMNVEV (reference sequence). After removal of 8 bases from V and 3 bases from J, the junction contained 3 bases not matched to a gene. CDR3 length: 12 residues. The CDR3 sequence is CASRTGYTEAFF. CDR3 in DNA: TGTGCCAGCCGGACAGGATACACTGAAGCTTTCTTT.

CDR3 amino acids: CAVGAGISGNTIYF. The CDR3 DNA reads as TGTGCCGTTGGGGCGGGCATCTCTGGAAACACCATATATTTT. This chain links TRBV19 with TRBJ1-3, with D possibly TRBD1 on 5 matching bases. Looked up from germline, CDR1 is LNHDA and CDR2 is SQIVND (reference sequence). The CDR3 is made up of 14 amino acids. Trimming shortened V by 11 bases and J by 0 bases, and 14 bases separated the two germline ends.

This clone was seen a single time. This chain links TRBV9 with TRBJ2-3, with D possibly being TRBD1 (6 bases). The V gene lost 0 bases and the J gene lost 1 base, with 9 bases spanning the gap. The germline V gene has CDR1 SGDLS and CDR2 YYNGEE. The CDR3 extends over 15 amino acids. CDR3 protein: CASSVEGGGTDTQYF. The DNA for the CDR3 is TGTGCCAGCAGCGTAGAAGGGGGAGGCACAGATACGCAGTATTTT. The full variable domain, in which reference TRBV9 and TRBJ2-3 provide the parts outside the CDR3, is DSGVTQTPKHLITATGQRVTLRCSPRSGDLSVYWYQQSLDQGLQFLIQYYNGEERAKGNILERFSAQQFPDLHSELNLSSLELGDSALYFCASSVEGGGTDTQYFGPGTRLTVL.